Detailed here is one TCR beta chain. TCRdb processed the PCR reads anew with MiXCR; each CDR3 protein has one entry. Of under 15,000 distinct CDR3 sequences listed, about three fifths are singletons. This sample stems from a study of tumor-infiltrating lymphocytes in oesophageal squamous cell carcinoma. This clonotype was obtained from a female donor with esophageal squamous cell carcinoma. The source material was esophageal tumor tissue.

The CDR3 DNA reads as TGTGCCAGCAGCCCCATCACTAGCGGTAGTTACAATGAGCAGTTCTTC. This gives the protein CASSPITSGSYNEQFF. The rearrangement links TRBV7-2 to TRBJ2-1; 8 bases are shared with TRBD2. This CDR3 is 16 amino acids long. CDR1 and CDR2 from the germline V gene are SGHTA and FQGNSA. V was clipped by 5 bases and J by 4 bases; unmatched bases: 10.